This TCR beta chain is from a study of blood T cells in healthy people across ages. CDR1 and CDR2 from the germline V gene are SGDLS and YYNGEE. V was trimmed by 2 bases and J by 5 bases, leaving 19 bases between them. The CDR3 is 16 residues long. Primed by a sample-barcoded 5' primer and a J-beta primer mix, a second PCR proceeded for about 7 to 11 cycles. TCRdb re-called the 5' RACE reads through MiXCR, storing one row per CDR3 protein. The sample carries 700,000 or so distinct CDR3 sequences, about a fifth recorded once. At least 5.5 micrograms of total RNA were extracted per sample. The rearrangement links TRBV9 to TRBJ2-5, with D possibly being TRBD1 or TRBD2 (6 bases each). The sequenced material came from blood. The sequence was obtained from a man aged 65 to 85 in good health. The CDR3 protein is CASSVLQGGVQETQYF. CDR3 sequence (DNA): TGTGCCAGCAGCGTCCTACAGGGAGGCGTCCAGGAGACCCAGTACTTC.